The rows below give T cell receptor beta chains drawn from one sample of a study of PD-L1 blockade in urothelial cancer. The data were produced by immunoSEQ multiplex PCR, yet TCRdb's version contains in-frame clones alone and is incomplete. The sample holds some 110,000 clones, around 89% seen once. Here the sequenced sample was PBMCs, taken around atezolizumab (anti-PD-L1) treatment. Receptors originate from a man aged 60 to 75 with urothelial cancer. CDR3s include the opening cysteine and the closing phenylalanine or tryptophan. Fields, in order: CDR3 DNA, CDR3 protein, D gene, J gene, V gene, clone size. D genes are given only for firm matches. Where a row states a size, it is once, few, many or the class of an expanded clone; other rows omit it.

TGTGCCACCAGCAGAGATAGGGGGCTTTACACTGAAGCTTTCTTT,CATSRDRGLYTEAFF,TRBD1,TRBJ1-1,TRBV15,.
TGTGCCAGCAGTGAAGTGCAGGCCCTGCCCCAGCATTTT,CASSEVQALPQHF,.,TRBJ1-5,TRBV6-1,.
TGTGCCAGCAGGGGCGGGGGGGCCTCAGATACGCAGTATTTT,CASRGGGASDTQYF,TRBD2,TRBJ2-3,TRBV7-2,.
TGTGCCAGCAGCTCCCCCGCCCCAGGAGAAGCTTTCTTT,CASSSPAPGEAFF,.,TRBJ1-1,TRBV7-9,.
TGTGCCAGTGGTGGGGCGGCTGAAGCTTTCTTT,CASGGAAEAFF,.,TRBJ1-1,TRBV19,.
TGTGCCAGTAGTGTTAACTACAGGGGGCTCTACGAGCAGTACTTC,CASSVNYRGLYEQYF,TRBD1,TRBJ2-7,TRBV19,.
TGCGCCAGCAGCCCGGGGGGGACCCGCTCCTACGAGCAGTACTTC,CASSPGGTRSYEQYF,TRBD2,TRBJ2-7,TRBV5-1,.
TGTGCCAGCAGCCCTCGATTCGGGGCGGGGGACACTGAAGCTTTCTTT,CASSPRFGAGDTEAFF,.,TRBJ1-1,TRBV14,.
TGTGCCATCAGTGAGTCGGGCAGGGGGCATTATGGCTACACCTTC,CAISESGRGHYGYTF,TRBD1,TRBJ1-2,TRBV10-3,.
TGTGCCGTGTCGGCGGGATCCAACAATGAGCAGTTCTTC,CAVSAGSNNEQFF,.,TRBJ2-1,TRBV6-4,.
TGTGCCAGCAGCAAAGAGAGTAGGGGCGTTTCCGGGACTAGCTTCACAGGTACGCAGTATTTT,CASSKESRGVSGTSFTGTQYF,.,TRBJ2-3,TRBV21-1,.
TGTGCCAGCAGTTACTCGGGGGACAGGGATGAAAAACTGTTTTTT,CASSYSGDRDEKLFF,TRBD1,TRBJ1-4,TRBV6-5,once
TGTGCCAGCAGTGAAGACAGCCCCTCCGTGGAGCCCCAGCATTTT,CASSEDSPSVEPQHF,.,TRBJ1-5,TRBV2,.
TGCAGCGTTGAAGATCAACGGGGATTCTCTGGAAACACCATATATTTT,CSVEDQRGFSGNTIYF,.,TRBJ1-3,TRBV29-1,few
TGTGCCAGCAGCCAGTCCGGGAGCAATCAGCCCCAGCATTTT,CASSQSGSNQPQHF,.,TRBJ1-5,TRBV28,.
TGTGCCAGCAGTTTAACCCCAGGGGGCGAGCATGGAAACACCATATATTTT,CASSLTPGGEHGNTIYF,TRBD1,TRBJ1-3,TRBV28,.
TGCGCCAGCAGCCAAGGCTTACTAGCGGGAAATGAGCAGTTCTTC,CASSQGLLAGNEQFF,TRBD2,TRBJ2-1,TRBV5-1,.
TGCAGCGTCCGAGGGGGCTCGAGTGAGCAGTACTTC,CSVRGGSSEQYF,TRBD1,TRBJ2-7,TRBV29-1,many
TGTGCCAGCAGGGGCGGGGGGGCCGTAGAGACCCAGTACTTC,CASRGGGAVETQYF,TRBD2,TRBJ2-5,TRBV2,.
TGTGCCAGCAGTTGGAGACAGGGGATCGTCAACACTGAAGCTTTCTTT,CASSWRQGIVNTEAFF,TRBD1,TRBJ1-1,TRBV28,.
TGCGCCAGCAGCCAAGATGGGCTAGCGGGCTCGAACGAGCAGTACTTC,CASSQDGLAGSNEQYF,TRBD2,TRBJ2-7,TRBV4-3,.
TGCGCCAGCTCCAAGCGGGAGACGAATGAGCAGTTCTTC,CASSKRETNEQFF,TRBD2,TRBJ2-1,TRBV10-2,.
TGCGCCAGCAGCCATCGGGTCGGCACTAATGAAAAACTGTTTTTT,CASSHRVGTNEKLFF,.,TRBJ1-4,TRBV4-1,.
TGTGCCAGCAGCCAAGGGGAAGCGGGGGCCGGGGAGGAGACCCAGTACTTC,CASSQGEAGAGEETQYF,TRBD2,TRBJ2-5,TRBV4-2,.
TGTGCCAGTAGTATACCCCCAGGAGCAAGGGGTTCACCCCTCCACTTT,CASSIPPGARGSPLHF,.,TRBJ1-6,TRBV19,.
TGTGCCTGGGGGCGGGAGAGCTCGGGGGAGCAGTACTTC,CAWGRESSGEQYF,TRBD2,TRBJ2-7,TRBV30,.
TGTGCCAGCAGCGACACCGCGGGGGGAACTCTCTCAAACTATGGCTACACCTTC,CASSDTAGGTLSNYGYTF,.,TRBJ1-2,TRBV7-6,.
TGCAGCGTTGAAGATATCGGGAGGGGCACAGATACGCAGTATTTT,CSVEDIGRGTDTQYF,TRBD2,TRBJ2-3,TRBV29-1,.
TGCGCCAGCAGCTTGGAAGGGCAGGGGGTAGGTGAGCAGTACTTC,CASSLEGQGVGEQYF,TRBD1,TRBJ2-7,TRBV5-1,.
TGTGCCAGCAGTTTATCCCAGGGGATGAACACTGAAGCTTTCTTT,CASSLSQGMNTEAFF,.,TRBJ1-1,TRBV27,.
TGTGCCAGCAGCCGGACAGGGACCGAGCAGTACTTC,CASSRTGTEQYF,TRBD1,TRBJ2-7,TRBV11-2,.
TGTGCCAGCAGTTTATTCGGGAGTAGCGGAAACACCGGGGAGCTGTTTTTT,CASSLFGSSGNTGELFF,.,TRBJ2-2,TRBV28,.
TGTGCCAGCAGCGATGGGTTTAGGGGACAGAGCTATGGCTACACCTTC,CASSDGFRGQSYGYTF,TRBD1,TRBJ1-2,TRBV9,.
TGTGCCAGCGACCGACAGGGGACTCACTCTGGAAACACCATATATTTT,CASDRQGTHSGNTIYF,TRBD1,TRBJ1-3,TRBV2,.
TGCGCCAGCACCCCCAGGGGGCGCAGACACTATGGCTACACCTTC,CASTPRGRRHYGYTF,TRBD1,TRBJ1-2,TRBV10-1,few
TGTGCCATCAGTGAGAGGAGCTACAGGGGGCAAGAGACCCAGTACTTC,CAISERSYRGQETQYF,TRBD1,TRBJ2-5,TRBV10-3,.
TGCGCCAGCAGTGGGGGGGTCGGTGATACGCAGTATTTT,CASSGGVGDTQYF,.,TRBJ2-3,TRBV10-1,.
TGTGCCAGCTCACCTTCCGAGGGAGGGACGATAAGAAACTATGGCTACACCTTC,CASSPSEGGTIRNYGYTF,.,TRBJ1-2,TRBV18,.
TGTGCCAGCAGCCAAGCAGGGGCCAACGTCCTGACTTTC,CASSQAGANVLTF,.,TRBJ2-6,TRBV14,.
TGTGCCAGCAGTGTGGGGTTAGGGGATTTCAATGAGCAGTTCTTC,CASSVGLGDFNEQFF,.,TRBJ2-1,TRBV2,once
TGTGCCAGCAGAGAGACTAGCGGGCGGTACGAGCAGTACTTC,CASRETSGRYEQYF,TRBD2,TRBJ2-7,TRBV27,.
TGTGCCAGTAGTACTAATACAGTGAACACTGAAGCTTTCTTT,CASSTNTVNTEAFF,.,TRBJ1-1,TRBV19,few
TGTGCCAGCAGCTTAGCTACCGGGAGCCCCAATCAGCCCCAGCATTTT,CASSLATGSPNQPQHF,.,TRBJ1-5,TRBV7-2,.
TGTGCCAGCAGCTCGACTAGCGGGGGGGGCACAGATACGCAGTATTTT,CASSSTSGGGTDTQYF,TRBD2,TRBJ2-3,TRBV11-2,.
TGCAGCGTTGAAGGGTCCCGGGAGACCCAGTACTTC,CSVEGSRETQYF,.,TRBJ2-5,TRBV29-1,.
TGTGCCAGCTCACCACTGGAGGGTAACACTGAAGCTTTCTTT,CASSPLEGNTEAFF,.,TRBJ1-1,TRBV18,.
TGCGCCAGCAGCGCGCGGACAGAGCGGCCCACCGGGGAGCTGTTTTTT,CASSARTERPTGELFF,.,TRBJ2-2,TRBV5-1,.
TGTGCCAGCAGACTCGGCGGGGTGGAAAACACCATATATTTT,CASRLGGVENTIYF,.,TRBJ1-3,TRBV6-5,.
TGCGCCAGCAGCTTAGCGGGAGTCTTAGGGGAGCAGTTCTTC,CASSLAGVLGEQFF,TRBD2,TRBJ2-1,TRBV4-1,.
TGCGCCAGCAGTGGAGTGGTACAGGGGGCGCGGACTGAAGCTTTCTTT,CASSGVVQGARTEAFF,TRBD1,TRBJ1-1,TRBV10-1,.
TGTGCCAGCAGTTTCCCCAGGATTCGGGAGGGTCACAATGAGCAGTTCTTC,CASSFPRIREGHNEQFF,TRBD2,TRBJ2-1,TRBV28,.
TGCGCCAGCAGCTTGGGGGGGGTTTTAGAGACCCAGTACTTC,CASSLGGVLETQYF,.,TRBJ2-5,TRBV5-1,.